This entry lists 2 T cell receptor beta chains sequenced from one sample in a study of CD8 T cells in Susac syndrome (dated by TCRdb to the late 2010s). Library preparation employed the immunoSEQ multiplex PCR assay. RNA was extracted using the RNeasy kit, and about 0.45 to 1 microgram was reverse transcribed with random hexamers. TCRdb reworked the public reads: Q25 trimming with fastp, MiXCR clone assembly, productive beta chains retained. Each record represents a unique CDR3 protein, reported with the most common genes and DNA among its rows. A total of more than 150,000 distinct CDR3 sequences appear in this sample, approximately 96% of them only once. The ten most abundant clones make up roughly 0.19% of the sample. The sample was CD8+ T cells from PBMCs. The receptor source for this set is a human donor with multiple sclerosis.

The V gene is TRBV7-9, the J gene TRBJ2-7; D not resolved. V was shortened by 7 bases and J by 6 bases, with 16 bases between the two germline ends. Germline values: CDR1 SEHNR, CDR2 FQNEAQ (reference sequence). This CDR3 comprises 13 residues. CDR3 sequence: CASTGNTQIEQYF. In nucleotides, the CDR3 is TGTGCCAGCACTGGCAATACCCAGATCGAGCAGTACTTC.

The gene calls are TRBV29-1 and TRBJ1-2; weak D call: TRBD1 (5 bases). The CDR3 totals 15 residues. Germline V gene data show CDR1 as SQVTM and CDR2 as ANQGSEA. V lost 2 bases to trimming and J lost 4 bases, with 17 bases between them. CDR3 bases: TGCAGCGTTGAATCTTGGGACGGGGAGGCCTATGGCTACACCTTC. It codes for CSVESWDGEAYGYTF. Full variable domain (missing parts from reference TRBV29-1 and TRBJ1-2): SAVISQKPSRDICQRGTSLTIQCQVDSQVTMMFWYRQQPGQSLTLIATANQGSEATYESGFVIDKFPISRPNLTFSTLTVSNMSPEDSSIYLCSVESWDGEAYGYTFGSGTRLTVV.